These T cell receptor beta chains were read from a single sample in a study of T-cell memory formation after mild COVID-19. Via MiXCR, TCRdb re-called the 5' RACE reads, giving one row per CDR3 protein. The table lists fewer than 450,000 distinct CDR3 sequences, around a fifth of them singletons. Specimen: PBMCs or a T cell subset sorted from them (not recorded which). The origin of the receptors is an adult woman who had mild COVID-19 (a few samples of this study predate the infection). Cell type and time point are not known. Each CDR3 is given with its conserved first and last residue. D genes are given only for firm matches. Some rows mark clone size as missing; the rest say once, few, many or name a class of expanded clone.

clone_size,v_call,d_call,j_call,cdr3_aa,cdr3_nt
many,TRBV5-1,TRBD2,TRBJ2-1,CASSDSGSSYNEQFF,TGCGCCAGCAGCGATAGCGGGAGCTCCTACAATGAGCAGTTCTTC
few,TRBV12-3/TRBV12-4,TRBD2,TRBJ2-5,CASSQAGGQTQYF,TGTGCCAGCAGTCAAGCGGGGGGCCAGACCCAGTACTTC
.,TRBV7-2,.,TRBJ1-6,CASSLVVGGAHSPLHF,TGTGCCAGCAGCTTAGTTGTCGGGGGTGCCCATTCACCCCTCCACTTT
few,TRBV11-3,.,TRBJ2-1,CASSLGEYNEQFF,TGTGCCAGCAGCTTGGGGGAATACAATGAGCAGTTCTTC
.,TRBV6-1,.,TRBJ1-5,CASSQEGFQPQHF,TGTGCCAGCAGCCAAGAGGGTTTTCAGCCCCAGCATTTT
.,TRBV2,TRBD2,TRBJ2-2,CASSVLAGNGELFF,TGTGCCAGCAGTGTGCTAGCGGGGAACGGGGAGCTGTTTTTT
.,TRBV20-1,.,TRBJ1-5,CSAKRPGDNQPQHF,TGCAGTGCTAAAAGACCGGGAGACAATCAGCCCCAGCATTTT
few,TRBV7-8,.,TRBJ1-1,CASSRQASRTEAFF,TGTGCCAGCAGCAGACAGGCTTCACGCACTGAAGCTTTCTTT
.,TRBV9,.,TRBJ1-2,CASSRDYGYTF,TGTGCCAGCAGTCGAGATTATGGCTACACCTTC
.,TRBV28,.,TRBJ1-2,CASSRTRLRGGYGYTF,TGTGCCAGCAGTCGGACACGTCTGCGTGGTGGATATGGCTACACCTTC
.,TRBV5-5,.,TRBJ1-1,CASSLSSGVNTEAFF,TGTGCCAGCAGCTTGTCGTCAGGGGTGAACACTGAAGCTTTCTTT
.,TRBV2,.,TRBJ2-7,CAGHRVFYEQYF,TGTGCCGGACATCGGGTCTTCTACGAGCAGTACTTC
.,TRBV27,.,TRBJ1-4,CASSLVQRPNEKLFF,TGTGCCAGCAGCCTAGTACAGCGACCTAATGAAAAACTGTTTTTT
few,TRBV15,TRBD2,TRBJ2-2,CATSAAGLADFVTGELFF,TGTGCCACCAGCGCCGCGGGACTAGCGGATTTCGTGACCGGGGAGCTGTTTTTT
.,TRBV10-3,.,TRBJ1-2,CAISESSVPGDGYTF,TGTGCCATCAGTGAGTCGAGCGTGCCTGGGGATGGCTACACCTTC
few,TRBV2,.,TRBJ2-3,CASSEARGYTDTQYF,TGTGCCAGCAGTGAAGCGCGCGGCTACACAGATACGCAGTATTTT
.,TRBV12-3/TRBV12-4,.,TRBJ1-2,CASNPGLLGYTF,TGTGCCAGCAACCCGGGGTTACTTGGCTACACCTTC
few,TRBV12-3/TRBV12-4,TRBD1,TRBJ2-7,CASSLNRGLDEQYF,TGTGCCAGCAGTTTGAACAGGGGCCTGGACGAGCAGTACTTC
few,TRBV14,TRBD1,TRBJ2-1,CATSGTGYNEQFF,TGTGCCACCTCCGGGACAGGGTACAATGAGCAGTTCTTC
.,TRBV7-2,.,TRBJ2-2,CASSSDRYTGELFF,TGTGCCAGCAGCTCGGACAGATACACCGGGGAGCTGTTTTTT
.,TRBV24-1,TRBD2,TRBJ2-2,CATSDPQLAGDTGELFF,TGTGCCACCAGTGATCCTCAACTAGCGGGAGATACCGGGGAGCTGTTTTTT
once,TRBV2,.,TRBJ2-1,CASSDDNEQFF,TGTGCCAGCAGTGATGACAATGAGCAGTTCTTC
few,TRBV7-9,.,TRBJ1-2,CASSLEGVGIPPRDYGYTF,TGTGCCAGCAGCTTAGAGGGAGTAGGGATTCCCCCCCGCGACTATGGCTACACCTTC
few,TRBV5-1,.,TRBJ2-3,CASSGDTSTDTQYF,TGCGCCAGCAGCGGGGACACTAGCACAGATACGCAGTATTTT
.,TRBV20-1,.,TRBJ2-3,CSAHLHSYTQYF,TGCAGTGCTCACCTCCACTCCTATACGCAGTATTTT
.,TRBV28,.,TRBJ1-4,CASTGRINEKLFF,TGTGCCAGCACGGGTAGGATTAATGAAAAACTGTTTTTT
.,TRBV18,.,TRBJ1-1,CASAKEGNTEAFF,TGTGCCAGCGCTAAAGAGGGGAACACTGAAGCTTTCTTT
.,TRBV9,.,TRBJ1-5,CASSARAGVNQPQHF,TGTGCCAGCAGCGCCAGGGCGGGAGTCAATCAGCCCCAGCATTTT
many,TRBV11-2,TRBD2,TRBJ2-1,CASSPGTSGGLYNEQFF,TGTGCCAGCAGCCCGGGGACTAGCGGGGGGCTATACAATGAGCAGTTCTTC
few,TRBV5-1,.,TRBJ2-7,CASSLAAADYEQYF,TGCGCCAGCAGCTTGGCGGCAGCGGACTACGAGCAGTACTTC
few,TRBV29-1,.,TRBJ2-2,CSVEGIGELFF,TGCAGCGTTGAAGGGATCGGGGAGCTGTTTTTT
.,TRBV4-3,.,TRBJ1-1,CASSQDRNTEAFF,TGCGCCAGCAGCCAAGATAGGAACACTGAAGCTTTCTTT
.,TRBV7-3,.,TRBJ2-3,CASSYQAGIKADTQYF,TGTGCCAGCAGCTATCAGGCGGGAATTAAGGCAGATACGCAGTATTTT
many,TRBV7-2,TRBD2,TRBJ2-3,CASSPGLATDTQYF,TGTGCCAGCAGCCCAGGACTAGCCACAGATACGCAGTATTTT
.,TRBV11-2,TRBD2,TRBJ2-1,CASSSHRKRGAGEQFF,TGTGCCAGCAGCTCCCACAGGAAGCGGGGGGCCGGCGAGCAGTTCTTC
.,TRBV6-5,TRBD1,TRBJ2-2,CASWDRVIGELFF,TGTGCCAGCTGGGACAGGGTTATCGGGGAGCTGTTTTTT
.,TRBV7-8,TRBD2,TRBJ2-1,CASSLSSGGASNEQFF,TGTGCCAGCAGCTTGTCTAGCGGGGGGGCCTCCAATGAGCAGTTCTTC
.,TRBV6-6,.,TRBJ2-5,CASSNDRSQETQYF,TGTGCCAGCAGTAACGACAGATCTCAAGAGACCCAGTACTTC
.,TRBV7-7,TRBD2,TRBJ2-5,CASSHSGGGETQYF,TGTGCCAGCAGCCATAGCGGGGGCGGGGAGACCCAGTACTTC
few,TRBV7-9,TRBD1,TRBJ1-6,CDSAPGTARNSPLHF,TGTGACAGCGCTCCGGGGACAGCAAGAAATTCACCCCTCCACTTT
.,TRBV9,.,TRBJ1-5,CASSVGGSNQPQHF,TGTGCCAGCAGCGTAGGGGGGAGCAATCAGCCCCAGCATTTT
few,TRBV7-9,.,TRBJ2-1,CASIHPGGPGGSYNEQFF,TGTGCCAGCATCCACCCCGGCGGCCCAGGAGGCTCCTACAATGAGCAGTTCTTC
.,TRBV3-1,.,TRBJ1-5,CASSQDPRGNQPQHF,TGTGCCAGCAGCCAAGACCCCCGGGGCAATCAGCCCCAGCATTTT
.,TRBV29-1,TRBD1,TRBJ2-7,CSVEDHQGAGTYEQYF,TGCAGCGTTGAAGATCACCAGGGGGCCGGTACCTACGAGCAGTACTTC
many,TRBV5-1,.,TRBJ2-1,CASSLSASSYNEQFF,TGCGCCAGCAGCTTATCGGCCAGCTCCTACAATGAGCAGTTCTTC
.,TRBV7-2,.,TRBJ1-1,CASSLSRGGDTEAFF,TGTGCCAGCAGCTTAAGCAGGGGAGGGGACACTGAAGCTTTCTTT
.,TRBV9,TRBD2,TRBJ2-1,CASSVGNGGTSASSYNEQFF,TGTGCCAGCAGCGTGGGGAATGGAGGGACTAGCGCGAGCTCCTACAATGAGCAGTTCTTC
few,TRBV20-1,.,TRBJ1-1,CSARDHRGTEAFF,TGCAGTGCTAGAGATCATCGGGGCACTGAAGCTTTCTTT
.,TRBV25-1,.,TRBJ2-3,CASLAKGFSTDTQYF,TGTGCCAGCCTTGCTAAGGGGTTTAGCACAGATACGCAGTATTTT
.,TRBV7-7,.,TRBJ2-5,CASSLGGILDETQYF,TGTGCCAGCAGCTTAGGCGGGATATTGGACGAGACCCAGTACTTC
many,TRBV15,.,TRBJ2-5,CATSRDPGYQETQYF,TGTGCCACCAGCAGAGACCCAGGCTACCAAGAGACCCAGTACTTC
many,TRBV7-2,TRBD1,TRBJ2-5,CASSPITGTGQTQYF,TGTGCCAGCAGCCCGATTACCGGGACAGGGCAGACCCAGTACTTC
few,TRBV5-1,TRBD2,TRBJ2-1,CASSLWGGSSYNEQFF,TGCGCCAGCAGCTTGTGGGGGGGTAGCTCCTACAATGAGCAGTTCTTC
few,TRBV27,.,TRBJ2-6,CASSPRSGANVLTF,TGTGCCAGCAGTCCACGCAGTGGGGCCAACGTCCTGACTTTC
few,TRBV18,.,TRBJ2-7,CASSEAGTREQYF,TGTGCCAGCTCAGAAGCCGGGACGAGAGAGCAGTACTTC
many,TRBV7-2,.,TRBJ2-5,CASSLGSRETQYF,TGTGCCAGCAGCTTGGGGAGCCGGGAGACCCAGTACTTC
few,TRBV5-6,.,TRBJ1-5,CASSLRSFTAINQPQHF,TGTGCCAGCAGCTTGAGAAGTTTCACAGCAATTAATCAGCCCCAGCATTTT
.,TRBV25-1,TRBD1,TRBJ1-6,CASSDSGQGDSPLHF,TGTGCCAGCAGTGACTCGGGACAGGGTGACTCACCCCTCCACTTT
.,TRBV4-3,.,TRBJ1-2,CASRRGSGYTF,TGCGCCAGCCGCCGGGGGTCTGGCTACACCTTC